The 2 T cell receptor beta chains in this list originate from one sample, sequenced in a study of Ad26.COV2.S vaccination and SARS-CoV-2 variants. Some clones are missing from TCRdb's copy, which holds only in-frame ones; the method was immunoSEQ multiplex PCR. Seen here are about 420,000 clones, around 87% observed once, and the top ten hold approximately 4%. Treatment indicated: roughly 18 received Ad26.COV2.S at low or high dose, single or two shots; about five received placebo; per-sample allocation not given. Sampling took place 63 days after the first vaccine or placebo injection. The sequences come from peripheral blood, collected in a trial of Ad26.COV2.S vaccine versus placebo. The receptors here all came from a person between 18 and 60 years old who received the Ad26.COV2.S COVID-19 vaccine or a placebo.

The rearrangement joins TRBV27 to TRBJ2-7, with no clear D. V was trimmed by 6 bases and J by 3 bases, leaving 15 bases between them. Germline CDR1 MNHEY, CDR2 SMNVEV (reference sequence). The length of the CDR3 is 14 residues. This chain's CDR3 is CASSLRAIDYEQYF. The DNA for the CDR3 is TGTGCCAGCAGCCTTAGGGCCATAGACTACGAGCAGTACTTC.

The chain is built from TRBV7-2 and TRBJ1-6; maybe TRBD1 (6 bases). V was cut by 1 base and J by 5 bases, with 9 bases left in between. CDR3 length: 15 amino acids. Germline CDR1 reads SGHTA; CDR2 reads FQGNSA. The CDR3 DNA is TGTGCCAGCAGCTTAGGGACAGTAGATAATTCACCCCTCCACTTT. Its protein is CASSLGTVDNSPLHF.